The entry that follows covers one T cell receptor beta chain sequence. It lacks a known antigen. No qualities accompany the bases; no much larger clone lies one base away. Libraries were prepared through the immunoSEQ multiplex PCR assay. What TCRdb holds here is the immuneACCESS table cut down to in-frame rearrangements. Part of the clones is not present; checked against another copy, under half of the missing clones reflect an unresolved V gene, and the others are unexplained. This sample has approximately 1,200 clones in its table, and roughly 80% of those were observed once. The ten largest clones capture 9.5% to 15% of the sample. Repertoires were sampled repeatedly over the course of chemoradiotherapy, so clonal expansion could be followed in the tumor microenvironment. This sample was included in a study of chemoradiotherapy in HPV16-positive cancers (dated 2022 in TCRdb). Concerning the study at large: Functional T-cell assays on cells from a couple of HPV16-positive patients defined candidate HPV-specific T-cell clones and common TCR motifs. TCR repertoires from 86 patients with HPV-related cancers were then used to track the candidate HPV-specific TCRs and motifs. The study asked whether T-cell immunity to the HPV oncoproteins E6 and E7 changes during chemoradiotherapy and whether this immunity affects survival. Findings and caveats that apply to the study as a whole: Expansion of candidate HPV-specific clones and E7-related TCR motifs was observed in the tumor microenvironment during treatment, whereas no such expansion was observed for non-HPV-specific T cells. Among HPV16-positive patients, expansion of HPV-responsive T cells during chemoradiotherapy was associated with better recurrence-free survival. The survival association was reported for HPV16-positive patients, and the functional definition of HPV-specific T cells was derived from only a couple of HPV16-positive patients.

This material consisted of tumor tissue, taken from a patient who underwent chemoradiotherapy. The source of this sequence is a human donor with HPV-associated anogenital cancer.

This receptor carries the CDR3 CASSPRVQDTQYF. At the DNA level, the sequence is TGTGCCAGCAGCCCCAGGGTTCAAGATACGCAGTATTTT. The V gene is TRBV6-4 and the J gene is TRBJ2-3; TRBD1 is a possible D gene, resting on 5 matching bases. From cysteine to phenylalanine, the CDR3 is 13 amino acids long. Only the CDR3 DNA stays, 39 bases, in frame from base 1. Relative to germline, V is 6 bases shorter and J is 5 bases shorter, with 12 bases between their ends. From the germline V gene, CDR1 is MRHNA and CDR2 is SNTAGT.